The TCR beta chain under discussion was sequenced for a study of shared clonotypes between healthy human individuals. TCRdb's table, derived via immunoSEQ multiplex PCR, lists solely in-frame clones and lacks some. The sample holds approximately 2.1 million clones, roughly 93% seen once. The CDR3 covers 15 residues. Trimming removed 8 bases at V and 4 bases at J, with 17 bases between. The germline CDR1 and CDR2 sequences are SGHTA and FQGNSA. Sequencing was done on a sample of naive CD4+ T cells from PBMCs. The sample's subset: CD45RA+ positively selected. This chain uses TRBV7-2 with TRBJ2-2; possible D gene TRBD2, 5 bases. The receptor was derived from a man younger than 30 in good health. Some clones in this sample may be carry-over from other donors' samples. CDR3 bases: TGTGCCAGCCGGGAAGGATCGCGGGTCACCGGGGAGCTGTTTTTT. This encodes CASREGSRVTGELFF.